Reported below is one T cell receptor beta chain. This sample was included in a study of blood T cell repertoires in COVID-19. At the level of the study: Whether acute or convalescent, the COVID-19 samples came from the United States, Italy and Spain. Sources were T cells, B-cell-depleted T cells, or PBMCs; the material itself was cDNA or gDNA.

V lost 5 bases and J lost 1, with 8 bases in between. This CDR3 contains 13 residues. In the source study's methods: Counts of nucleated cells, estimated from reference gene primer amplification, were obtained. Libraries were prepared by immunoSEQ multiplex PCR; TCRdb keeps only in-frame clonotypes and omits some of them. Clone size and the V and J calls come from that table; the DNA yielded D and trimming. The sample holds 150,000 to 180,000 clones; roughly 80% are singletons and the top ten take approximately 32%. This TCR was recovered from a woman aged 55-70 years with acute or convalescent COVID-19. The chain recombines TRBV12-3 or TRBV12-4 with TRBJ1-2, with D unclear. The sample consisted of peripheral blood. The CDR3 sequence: CASSPSSNYGYTF. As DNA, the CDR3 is TGTGCCAGCAGTCCCTCCAGTAACTATGGCTACACCTTC.